These 10 T cell receptor beta chains originate from one sample sequenced in a study of T cells after yellow fever vaccination. TCRdb re-derived calls from the 5' RACE reads in MiXCR, one entry per CDR3 protein. The sample holds 170,000 or so distinct CDR3 sequences, 5.5% to 8% seen once. The sample consisted of CD4+ T cells sorted from PBMCs, taken on the day of the first yellow fever vaccination. The receptors originated from a man younger than 35 who received the YFV17D yellow fever vaccine.

This chain joins TRBV27 and TRBJ1-5, with a weak D call TRBD1 (5 bases). This CDR3 comprises 13 residues. V lost 3 bases and J 6 bases, leaving 9 bases between the germline ends. The V gene's germline CDR1 is MNHEY and CDR2 SMNVEV (reference sequence). Written as DNA, the CDR3 is TGTGCCAGCAGTTTGAGGGGAGGTCAGCCCCAGCATTTT. Protein: CASSLRGGQPQHF.

This clonotype was found many times. The chain employs TRBV5-1 and TRBJ2-3; TRBD1 matches 8 bases. V lost 3 bases and J lost 4; bases outside the gene matches: 10. The CDR3 extends over 16 amino acids. Germline assignment: CDR1 SGHRS and CDR2 YFSETQ. CDR3 DNA sequence: TGCGCCAGCAGCTCCGTCGCAGGGGGCTCCCCAGATACGCAGTATTTT. As protein: CASSSVAGGSPDTQYF.

This clonotype appeared a few times. The DNA for the CDR3 is TGTGCCACCAGCAGAGACCCCAGAACGGGAGAGACCCAGTACTTC. Its protein product is CATSRDPRTGETQYF. The chain combines TRBV15 with TRBJ2-5, with D uncertain. From germline, CDR1 is LNHNV and CDR2 YYDKDF (reference sequence). V was trimmed by 0 bases and J by 4 bases, leaving 12 bases between them. CDR3 size: 15 residues.

This clonotype was seen repeatedly, ten times or more. The chain uses TRBV7-3 and TRBJ2-1, with 10 bases fitting TRBD1. J lost 5 bases, V lost 5 bases, and 3 bases had no gene match. The germline CDR1 and CDR2 sequences are SGHTA and FQGTGA. The CDR3 consists of 14 residues. For the CDR3, the DNA is TGTGCCAGCAGCCCGGGACAGGGGCACAATGAGCAGTTCTTC. Translation: CASSPGQGHNEQFF.

This clonotype was detected only once. This chain links TRBV5-4 with TRBJ1-1; unclear D gene. Germline loops: CDR1 SGHNT, CDR2 YYREEE (reference sequence). The CDR3 contains 13 residues. V lost 3 bases and J lost 1, with 7 bases in between. The DNA of the CDR3 is TGTGCCAGCAGCTCGCACCAGAACACTGAAGCTTTCTTT. Amino acids: CASSSHQNTEAFF.

This clonotype was observed a few times. V gene TRBV7-8 combines with J gene TRBJ2-5; 11 bases match TRBD2. Germline CDR1 and CDR2: SGHVS and FQNEAQ. This CDR3 comprises 14 residues. After removal of 3 bases from V and 7 bases from J, the junction contained 4 bases not matched to a gene. The CDR3 sequence is CASSFVAGGVTQYF. CDR3 nucleotide sequence: TGTGCCAGCAGCTTCGTAGCGGGGGGGGTGACCCAGTACTTC.

This clonotype was seen ten or more times. The rearrangement joins TRBV6-2 or TRBV6-3 to TRBJ2-7; D is perhaps TRBD1 (6 bases). The CDR3 contains 13 residues. Germline loops: CDR1 MNHEY, CDR2 SVGEGT. V lost 2 bases and J 5 bases, leaving 10 bases between the germline ends. CDR3 in amino acids: CASSYVQGHEQYF. The CDR3 coding sequence is TGTGCCAGCAGTTACGTACAGGGCCACGAGCAGTACTTC.

This clonotype was detected many times. CDR3: CASSRIQGGVYTF. For the CDR3, the DNA is TGTGCCAGCAGTCGAATACAGGGTGGTGTCTACACCTTC. J is TRBJ1-2 and V is TRBV12-3 or TRBV12-4, with D tentatively TRBD1 (6 bases). The CDR3 length is 13 residues. V was pared by 5 bases and J by 10 bases, with 17 bases between.

The rearrangement uses TRBV7-2 and TRBJ1-2; no firm D call. CDR1 is SGHTA, CDR2 FQGNSA, per germline. The CDR3 length is 16 residues. V was cut by 0 bases and J by 7 bases, with 18 bases left in between. CDR3 coding DNA: TGTGCCAGCAGCTTAGCCACAGCATCAGTACTGGGTGGCTACACCTTC. Its translation: CASSLATASVLGGYTF.

This clonotype was observed at least ten times. The chain has TRBV30 and TRBJ2-7; D is possibly TRBD2 (5 bases). CDR1 is GTSNPN, CDR2 SVGIG, per germline (reference sequence). This CDR3 comprises 13 residues. Trimming took 3 bases from V and 2 from J, leaving 11 bases between them. CDR3 region: CAWSVPGTYEQYF. The CDR3, as DNA: TGTGCCTGGAGCGTCCCGGGGACCTACGAGCAGTACTTC.